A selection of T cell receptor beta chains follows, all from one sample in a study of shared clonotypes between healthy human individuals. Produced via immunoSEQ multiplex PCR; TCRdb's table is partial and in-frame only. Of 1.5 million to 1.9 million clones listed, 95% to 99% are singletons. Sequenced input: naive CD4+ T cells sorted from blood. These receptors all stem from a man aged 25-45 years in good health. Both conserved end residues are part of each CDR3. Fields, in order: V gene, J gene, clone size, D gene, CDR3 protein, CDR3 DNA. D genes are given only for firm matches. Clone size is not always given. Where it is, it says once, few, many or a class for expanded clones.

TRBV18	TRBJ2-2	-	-	CASSPPRGTGELFF	TGTGCCAGCTCACCACCGAGGGGGACCGGGGAGCTGTTTTTT
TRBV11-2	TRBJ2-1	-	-	CASSLMDKQFF	TGTGCCAGCAGCCTAATGGACAAGCAGTTCTTC
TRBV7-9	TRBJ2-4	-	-	CASSLDSGNIQYF	TGTGCCAGCAGCTTAGATTCAGGGAACATTCAGTACTTC
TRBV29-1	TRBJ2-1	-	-	CSGDNEQFF	TGCAGCGGAGACAATGAGCAGTTCTTC
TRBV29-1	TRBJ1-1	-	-	CSVDWGSNTEAFF	TGCAGCGTTGACTGGGGATCGAACACTGAAGCTTTCTTT
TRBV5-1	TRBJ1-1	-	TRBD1	CASSLEGGEVTEAFF	TGCGCCAGCAGCTTGGAAGGGGGCGAGGTCACTGAAGCTTTCTTT
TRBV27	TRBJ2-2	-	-	CASSLSRPPNTGELFF	TGTGCCAGCAGTTTATCAAGACCACCGAACACCGGGGAGCTGTTTTTT
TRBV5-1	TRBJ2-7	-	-	CASSDPQTGGEQYF	TGCGCCAGCAGCGACCCCCAGACAGGAGGAGAGCAGTACTTC
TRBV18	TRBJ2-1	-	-	CASSPVTTYNEQFF	TGTGCCAGCTCACCAGTAACTACATACAATGAGCAGTTCTTC
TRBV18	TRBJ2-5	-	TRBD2	CASSPGSSGARETQYF	TGTGCCAGCTCACCCGGATCTAGCGGGGCTAGGGAGACCCAGTACTTC
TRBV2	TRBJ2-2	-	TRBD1	CASQTTGATGELFF	TGTGCCAGCCAGACCACAGGGGCTACCGGGGAGCTGTTTTTT
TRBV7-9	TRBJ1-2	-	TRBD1	CASSPGTGVIYGYTF	TGTGCCAGCAGCCCCGGGACAGGGGTTATCTATGGCTACACCTTC
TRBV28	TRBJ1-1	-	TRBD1	CASSPHRGYNPEAFF	TGTGCCAGCAGTCCACACAGGGGCTACAACCCTGAAGCTTTCTTT
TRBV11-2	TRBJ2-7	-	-	CASSLSSRLYEQYF	TGTGCCAGCAGCTTAAGTAGCCGATTATACGAGCAGTACTTC
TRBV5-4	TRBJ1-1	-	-	CASSLVLGGGTEAFF	TGTGCCAGCAGCTTGGTCCTGGGAGGGGGAACTGAAGCTTTCTTT
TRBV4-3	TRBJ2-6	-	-	CASSQDLGAGANVLTF	TGCGCCAGCAGCCAAGATTTAGGGGCTGGGGCCAACGTCCTGACTTTC
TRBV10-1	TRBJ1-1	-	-	CASSEGTPDLAFF	TGCGCCAGCAGTGAAGGGACTCCGGACTTGGCTTTCTTT
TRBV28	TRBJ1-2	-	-	CASSLPVVDAPPYGYTF	TGTGCCAGCAGTTTGCCGGTCGTGGACGCGCCGCCTTATGGCTACACCTTC
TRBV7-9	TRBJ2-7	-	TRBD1	CASSEGQGVFYEQYF	TGTGCCAGCAGCGAAGGACAGGGAGTCTTCTACGAGCAGTACTTC
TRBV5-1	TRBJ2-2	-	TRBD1	CASSTSTGTAGELFF	TGCGCCAGCAGCACATCGACAGGGACCGCCGGGGAGCTGTTTTTT
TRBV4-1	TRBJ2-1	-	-	CASSQVSYNEQFF	TGCGCCAGCAGCCAAGTTTCGTACAATGAGCAGTTCTTC
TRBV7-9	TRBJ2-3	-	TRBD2	CASRGLAGTDTQYF	TGTGCCAGCAGAGGACTAGCGGGAACAGATACGCAGTATTTT
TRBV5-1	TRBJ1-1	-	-	CASSPVGGDTEAFF	TGCGCCAGCAGCCCGGTAGGAGGGGACACTGAAGCTTTCTTT
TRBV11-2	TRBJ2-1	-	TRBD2	CASSLRGSKYNEQFF	TGTGCCAGCAGCTTACGCGGGAGCAAATACAATGAGCAGTTCTTC
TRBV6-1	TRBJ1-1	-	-	CASSPDRMTEAFF	TGTGCCAGCAGTCCCGACAGGATGACTGAAGCTTTCTTT
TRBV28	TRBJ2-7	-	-	CASSSNSYEQYF	TGTGCCAGCAGTTCTAACTCCTACGAGCAGTACTTC
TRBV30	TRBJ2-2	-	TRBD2	CAWIPPGLRYTGELFF	TGTGCCTGGATTCCCCCGGGACTACGCTACACCGGGGAGCTGTTTTTT
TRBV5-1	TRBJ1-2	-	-	CASSLEQEGNTF	TGCGCCAGCAGCTTGGAACAGGAAGGAAACACCTTC
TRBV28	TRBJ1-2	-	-	CASSYHPVNPNYGYTF	TGTGCCAGCAGTTACCACCCCGTTAACCCTAACTATGGCTACACCTTC
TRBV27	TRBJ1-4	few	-	CASSLPGGSLFF	TGTGCCAGCAGTTTGCCCGGAGGGAGCCTGTTTTTT
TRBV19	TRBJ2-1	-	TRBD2	CASSIGLALSLEQFF	TGTGCCAGTAGTATAGGACTAGCCCTTTCTCTTGAGCAGTTCTTC
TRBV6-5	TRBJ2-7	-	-	CASSYSPGGTNEQYF	TGTGCCAGCAGTTACTCGCCCGGCGGGACAAACGAGCAGTACTTC
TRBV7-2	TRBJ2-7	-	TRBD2	CASSVGGLAGVLAYEQYF	TGTGCCAGCTCAGTAGGGGGGCTAGCGGGAGTCCTTGCCTACGAGCAGTACTTC
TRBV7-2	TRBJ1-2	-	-	CASRPGQGPGYTF	TGTGCCAGCAGACCCGGACAAGGCCCTGGCTACACCTTC
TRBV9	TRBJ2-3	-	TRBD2	CASSADLAGWSDTQYF	TGTGCCAGCAGCGCGGACCTAGCGGGATGGTCAGATACGCAGTATTTT